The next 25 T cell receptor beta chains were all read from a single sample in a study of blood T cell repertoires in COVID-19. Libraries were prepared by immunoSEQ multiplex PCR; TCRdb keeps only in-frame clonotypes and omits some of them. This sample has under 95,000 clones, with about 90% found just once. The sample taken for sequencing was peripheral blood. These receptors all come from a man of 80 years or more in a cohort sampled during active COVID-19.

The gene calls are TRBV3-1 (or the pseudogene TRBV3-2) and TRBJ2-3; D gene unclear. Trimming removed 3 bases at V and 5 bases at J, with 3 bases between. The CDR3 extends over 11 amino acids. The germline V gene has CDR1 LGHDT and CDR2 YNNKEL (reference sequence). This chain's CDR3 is CASSQRDTQYF. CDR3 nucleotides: TGTGCCAGCAGCCAGAGAGATACGCAGTATTTT.

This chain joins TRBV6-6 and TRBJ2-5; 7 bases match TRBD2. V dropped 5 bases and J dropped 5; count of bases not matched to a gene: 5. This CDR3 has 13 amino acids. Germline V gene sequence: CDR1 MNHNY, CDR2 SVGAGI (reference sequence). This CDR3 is CASSPQGGETQYF. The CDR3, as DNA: TGTGCCAGCAGTCCCCAGGGAGGGGAGACCCAGTACTTC.

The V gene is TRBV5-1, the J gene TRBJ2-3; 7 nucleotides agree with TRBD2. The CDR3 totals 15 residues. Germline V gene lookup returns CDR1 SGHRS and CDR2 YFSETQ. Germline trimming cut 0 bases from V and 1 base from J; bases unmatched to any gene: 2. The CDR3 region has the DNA TGCGCCAGCAGCTTGGCACGGGGGGGCACAGATACGCAGTATTTT. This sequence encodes CASSLARGGTDTQYF.

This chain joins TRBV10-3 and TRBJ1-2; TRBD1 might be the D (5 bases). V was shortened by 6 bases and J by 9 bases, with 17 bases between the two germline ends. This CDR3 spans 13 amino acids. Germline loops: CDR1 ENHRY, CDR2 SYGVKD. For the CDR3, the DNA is TGTGCCATCAGCAGCGAGTCGACAGTGCGCTACACCTTC. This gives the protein CAISSESTVRYTF.

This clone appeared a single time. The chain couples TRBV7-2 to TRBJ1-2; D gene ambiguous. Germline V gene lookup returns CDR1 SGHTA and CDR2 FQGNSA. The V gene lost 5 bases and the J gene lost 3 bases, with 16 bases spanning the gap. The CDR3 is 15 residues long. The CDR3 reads CASSPDLYGDYGYTF. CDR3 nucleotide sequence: TGTGCCAGCAGCCCGGACCTCTACGGGGACTATGGCTACACCTTC.

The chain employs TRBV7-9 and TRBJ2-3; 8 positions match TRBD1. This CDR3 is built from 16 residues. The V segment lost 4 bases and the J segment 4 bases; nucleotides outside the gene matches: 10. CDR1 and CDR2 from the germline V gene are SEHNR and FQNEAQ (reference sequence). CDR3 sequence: CASSSLGAGGADTQYF. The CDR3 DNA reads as TGTGCCAGCAGCTCCCTAGGCGCAGGGGGCGCAGATACGCAGTATTTT.

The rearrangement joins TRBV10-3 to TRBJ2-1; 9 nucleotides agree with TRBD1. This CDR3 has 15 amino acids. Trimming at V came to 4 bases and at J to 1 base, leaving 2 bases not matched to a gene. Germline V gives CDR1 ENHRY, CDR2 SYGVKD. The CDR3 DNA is TGTGCCATCAGTGCCGGGACAGGGTCCTACAATGAGCAGTTCTTC. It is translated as CAISAGTGSYNEQFF.

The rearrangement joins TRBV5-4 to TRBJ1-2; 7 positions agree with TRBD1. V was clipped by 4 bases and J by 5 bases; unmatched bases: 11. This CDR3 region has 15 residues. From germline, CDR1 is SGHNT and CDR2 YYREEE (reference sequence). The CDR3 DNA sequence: TGTGCCAGCAGCGGTGGGGGGACAGAACAGTATGGCTACACCTTC. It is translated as CASSGGGTEQYGYTF.

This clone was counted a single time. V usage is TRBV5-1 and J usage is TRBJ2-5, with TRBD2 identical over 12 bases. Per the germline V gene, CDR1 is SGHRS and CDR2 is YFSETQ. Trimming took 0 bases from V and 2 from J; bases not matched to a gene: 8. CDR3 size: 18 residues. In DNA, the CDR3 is TGCGCCAGCAGCTTGGGTCGGACTAGCGGGGAGATACAAGAGACCCAGTACTTC. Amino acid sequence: CASSLGRTSGEIQETQYF.

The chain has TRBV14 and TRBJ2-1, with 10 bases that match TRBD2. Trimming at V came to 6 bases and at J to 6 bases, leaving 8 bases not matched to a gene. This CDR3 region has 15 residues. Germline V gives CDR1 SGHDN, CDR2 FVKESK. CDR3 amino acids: CASSQSGGAGNEQFF. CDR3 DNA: TGTGCCAGCAGTCAAAGCGGGGGGGCCGGCAATGAGCAGTTCTTC.

The CDR3 DNA sequence: TGCGCCAGCAGCCCGACAGGGAGTAAGATGAACACTGAAGCTTTCTTT. Translated, it gives CASSPTGSKMNTEAFF. The rearrangement links TRBV4-1 to TRBJ1-1, with 7 bases fitting TRBD1. CDR3 size: 16 residues. Germline V CDR1 and CDR2: MGHRA, YSYEKL. V was clipped by 4 bases and J by 0 bases; unmatched bases: 8.

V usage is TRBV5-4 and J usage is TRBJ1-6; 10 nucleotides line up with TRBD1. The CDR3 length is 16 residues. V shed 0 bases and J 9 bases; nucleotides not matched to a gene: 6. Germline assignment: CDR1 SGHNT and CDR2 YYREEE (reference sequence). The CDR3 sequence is CASSLGPRDRGSPLHF. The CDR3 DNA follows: TGTGCCAGCAGCTTGGGCCCCCGGGACAGGGGTTCACCCCTCCACTTT.

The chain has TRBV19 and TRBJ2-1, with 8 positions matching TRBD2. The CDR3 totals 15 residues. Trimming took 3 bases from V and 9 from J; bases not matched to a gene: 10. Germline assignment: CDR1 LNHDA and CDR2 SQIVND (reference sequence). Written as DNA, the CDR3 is TGTGCCAGTAGTATCATGGGCGGGGGGAGAGGTGAGCAGTTCTTC. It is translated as CASSIMGGGRGEQFF.

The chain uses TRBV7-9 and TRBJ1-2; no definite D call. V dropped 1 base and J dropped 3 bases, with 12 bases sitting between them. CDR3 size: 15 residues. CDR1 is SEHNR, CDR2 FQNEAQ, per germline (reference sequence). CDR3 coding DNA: TGTGCCAGCAGCTTAGAACAGAAGAACCACTATGGCTACACCTTC. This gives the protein CASSLEQKNHYGYTF.

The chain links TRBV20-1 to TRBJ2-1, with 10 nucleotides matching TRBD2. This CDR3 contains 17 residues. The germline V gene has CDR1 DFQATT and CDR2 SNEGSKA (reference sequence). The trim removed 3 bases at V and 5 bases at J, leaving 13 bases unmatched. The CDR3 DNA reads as TGCAGTGCTAGTCTCCCCCCCGCTAGCGGGGGTAACAATGAGCAGTTCTTC. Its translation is CSASLPPASGGNNEQFF.

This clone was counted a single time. CDR3 sequence reads: CASSEYRGGYEQYF. The CDR3 bases are TGTGCCAGCAGTGAGTACAGGGGGGGCTACGAGCAGTACTTC. The chain recombines TRBV6-1 with TRBJ2-7; possible D gene TRBD1, 8 bases. With 3 bases removed from V and 3 bases from J, the gap between germline ends came to 12 bases. Germline V CDR1 and CDR2: MNHNS, SASEGT. CDR3 size: 14 residues.

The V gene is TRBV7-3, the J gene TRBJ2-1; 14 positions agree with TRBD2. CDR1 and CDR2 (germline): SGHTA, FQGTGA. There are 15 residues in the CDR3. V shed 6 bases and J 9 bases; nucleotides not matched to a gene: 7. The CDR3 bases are TGTGCCAGCAGTCTCCCGGGACTAGCGGGGGCTGAGCAGTTCTTC. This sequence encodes CASSLPGLAGAEQFF.

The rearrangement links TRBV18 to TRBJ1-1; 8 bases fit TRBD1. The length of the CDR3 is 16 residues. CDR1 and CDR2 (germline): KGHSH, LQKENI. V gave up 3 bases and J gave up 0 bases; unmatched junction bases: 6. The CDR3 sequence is CASSPGQGGVNTEAFF. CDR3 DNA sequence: TGTGCCAGCTCACCCGGACAGGGCGGGGTGAACACTGAAGCTTTCTTT.

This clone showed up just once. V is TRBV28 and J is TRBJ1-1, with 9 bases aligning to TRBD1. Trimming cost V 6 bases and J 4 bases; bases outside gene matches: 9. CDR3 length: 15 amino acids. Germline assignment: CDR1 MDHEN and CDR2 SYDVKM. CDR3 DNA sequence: TGTGCCAGCAGGACCCAGGGACAGGGCGGCACTGAAGCTTTCTTT. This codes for CASRTQGQGGTEAFF.

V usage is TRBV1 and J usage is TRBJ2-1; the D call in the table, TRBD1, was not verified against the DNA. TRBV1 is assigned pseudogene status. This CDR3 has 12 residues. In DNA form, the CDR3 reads TGCACCTGGGGGCAGGGAAGGCATGAGCAGTTCTTC. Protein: CTWGQGRHEQFF.

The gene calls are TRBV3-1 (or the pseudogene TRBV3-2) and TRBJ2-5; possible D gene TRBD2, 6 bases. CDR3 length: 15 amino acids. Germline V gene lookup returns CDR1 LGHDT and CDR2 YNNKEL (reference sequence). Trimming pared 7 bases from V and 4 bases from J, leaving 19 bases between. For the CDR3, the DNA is TGTGCCAGCAATTCGGGACTCCTGGGAGGAGAGACCCAGTACTTC. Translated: CASNSGLLGGETQYF.

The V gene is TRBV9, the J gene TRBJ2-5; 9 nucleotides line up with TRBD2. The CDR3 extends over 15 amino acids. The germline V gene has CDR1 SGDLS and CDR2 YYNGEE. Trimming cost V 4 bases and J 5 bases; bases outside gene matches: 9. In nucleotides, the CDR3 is TGTGCCAGCAGCCCTAGCGGGACTAGGGGTGAGACCCAGTACTTC. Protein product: CASSPSGTRGETQYF.

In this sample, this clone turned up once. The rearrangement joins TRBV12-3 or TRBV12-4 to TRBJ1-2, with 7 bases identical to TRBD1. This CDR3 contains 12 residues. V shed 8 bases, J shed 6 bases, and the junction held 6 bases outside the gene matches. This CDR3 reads CASCYQGDGYTF. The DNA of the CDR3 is TGTGCCAGCTGTTATCAGGGGGATGGCTACACCTTC.

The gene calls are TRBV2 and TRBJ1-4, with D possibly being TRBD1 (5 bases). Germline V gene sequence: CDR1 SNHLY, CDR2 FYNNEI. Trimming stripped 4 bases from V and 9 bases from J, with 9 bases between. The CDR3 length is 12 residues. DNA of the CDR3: TGTGCCAGCAGTGCACAGGAGAAAAAACTGTTTTTT. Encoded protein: CASSAQEKKLFF.

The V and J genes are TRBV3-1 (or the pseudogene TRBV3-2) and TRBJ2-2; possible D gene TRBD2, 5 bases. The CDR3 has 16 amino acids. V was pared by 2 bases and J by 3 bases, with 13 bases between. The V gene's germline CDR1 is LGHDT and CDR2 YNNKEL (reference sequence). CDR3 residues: CASSQRPGRDTGELFF. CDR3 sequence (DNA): TGTGCCAGCAGCCAACGGCCGGGAAGGGACACCGGGGAGCTGTTTTTT.